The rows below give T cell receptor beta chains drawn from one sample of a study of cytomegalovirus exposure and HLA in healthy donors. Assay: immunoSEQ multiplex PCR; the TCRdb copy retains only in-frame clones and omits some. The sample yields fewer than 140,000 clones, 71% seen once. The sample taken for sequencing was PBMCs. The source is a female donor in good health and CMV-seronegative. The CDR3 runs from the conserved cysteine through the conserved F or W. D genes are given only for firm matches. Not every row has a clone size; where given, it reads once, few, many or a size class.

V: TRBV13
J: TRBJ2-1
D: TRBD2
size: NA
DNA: TGTGCCAGCAGCTTAGTCCTAGCGGAGTACAATGAGCAGTTCTTC
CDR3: CASSLVLAEYNEQFF

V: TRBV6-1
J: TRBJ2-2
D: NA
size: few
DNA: TGTGCCAGCAGTGAATTGGCGGCCGGGGAGCTGTTTTTT
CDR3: CASSELAAGELFF

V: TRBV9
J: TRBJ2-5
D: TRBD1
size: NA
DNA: TGTGCCAGCAGTAATCCCGGGACAGGGGGCGAGACCCAGTACTTC
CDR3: CASSNPGTGGETQYF

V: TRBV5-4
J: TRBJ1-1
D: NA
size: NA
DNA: TGTGCCAGCAGCTTGGAAGCGGTGCTGGGCACTGAAGCTTTCTTT
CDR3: CASSLEAVLGTEAFF

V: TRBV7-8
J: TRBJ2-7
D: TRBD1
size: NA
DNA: TGTGCCAGCAGCTTGCCAGGGGGCTACTACGAGCAGTACTTC
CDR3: CASSLPGGYYEQYF

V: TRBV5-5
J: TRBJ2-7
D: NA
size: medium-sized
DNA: TGTGCCAGCAGCTTGGGTCTGTTTACCTACGAGCAGTACTTC
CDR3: CASSLGLFTYEQYF

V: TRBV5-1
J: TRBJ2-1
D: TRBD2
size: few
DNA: TGCGCCAGCAGCGGGGGACTAGCGGGATCCTACTACAATGAGCAGTTCTTC
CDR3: CASSGGLAGSYYNEQFF

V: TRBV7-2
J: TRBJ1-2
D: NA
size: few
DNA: TGTGCCAGCAGCTTAGCCCCCGGTTTAAACTATGGCTACACCTTC
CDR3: CASSLAPGLNYGYTF

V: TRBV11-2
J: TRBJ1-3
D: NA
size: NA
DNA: TGTGCCAGCAGCTTCGGGGGGCCTTCTGGAAACACCATATATTTT
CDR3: CASSFGGPSGNTIYF

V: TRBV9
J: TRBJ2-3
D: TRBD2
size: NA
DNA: TGTGCCAGCAGCGTAGCTATAAGCGGGAGTGGCACAGATACGCAGTATTTT
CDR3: CASSVAISGSGTDTQYF

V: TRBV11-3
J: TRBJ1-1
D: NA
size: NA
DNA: TGTGCCAGCAGCTTAGATGGGGGGGTAAGCACTGAAGCTTTCTTT
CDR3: CASSLDGGVSTEAFF

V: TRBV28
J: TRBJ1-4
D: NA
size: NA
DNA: TGTGCCAGCAGTTTCAGGGGACACCCGAATGAAAAACTGTTTTTT
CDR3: CASSFRGHPNEKLFF

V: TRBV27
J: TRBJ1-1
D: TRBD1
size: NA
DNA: TGTGCCAGCAGTTTCGGGACAGGGAGGAACACTGAAGCTTTCTTT
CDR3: CASSFGTGRNTEAFF

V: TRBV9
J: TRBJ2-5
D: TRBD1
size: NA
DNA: TGTGCCAGCAGCCGGGACAGGGGCGGCGAGACCCAGTACTTC
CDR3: CASSRDRGGETQYF

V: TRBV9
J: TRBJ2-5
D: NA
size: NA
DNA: TGTGCCAGCAGCGATAGAGGGTCCCCCTTAGAGACCCAGTACTTC
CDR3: CASSDRGSPLETQYF

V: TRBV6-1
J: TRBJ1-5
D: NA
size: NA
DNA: TGTGCCAGCAGTGAGTGGAGACAGAGCAATCAGCCCCAGCATTTT
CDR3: CASSEWRQSNQPQHF

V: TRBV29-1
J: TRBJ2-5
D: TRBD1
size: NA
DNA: TGCAGCGTTGAAACCCTCGGACAGGATCAAGAGACCCAGTACTTC
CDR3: CSVETLGQDQETQYF

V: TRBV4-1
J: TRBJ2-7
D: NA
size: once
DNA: TGCGCCAGCAACGGGCAGTACTTC
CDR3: CASNGQYF

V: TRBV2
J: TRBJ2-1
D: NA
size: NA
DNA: TGTGCCAGCAATATTCGGTTAGCGGACAACAATGAGCAGTTCTTC
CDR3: CASNIRLADNNEQFF

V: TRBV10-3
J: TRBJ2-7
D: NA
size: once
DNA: TGTGCCATCAGTGAATTTTTTGGCCTAGCCTACGAGCAGTACTTC
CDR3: CAISEFFGLAYEQYF

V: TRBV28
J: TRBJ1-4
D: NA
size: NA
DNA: TGTGCCAGCAGTTTCGCGGAGGAGGCGGGTGAAAAACTGTTTTTT
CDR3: CASSFAEEAGEKLFF

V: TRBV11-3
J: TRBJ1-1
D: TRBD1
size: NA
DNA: TGTGCCAGCAGCTTTGACAGGGGGCTGACTGAAGCTTTCTTT
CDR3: CASSFDRGLTEAFF

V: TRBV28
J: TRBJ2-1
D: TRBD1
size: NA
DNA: TGTGCCAGCAGTCGGCTGCACCGGACAGGGGGAAATGAGCAGTTCTTC
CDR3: CASSRLHRTGGNEQFF

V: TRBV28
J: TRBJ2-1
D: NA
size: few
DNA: TGTGCCAGCAGTTTACTTCCTACAGGATCTCCCTACAATGAGCAGTTCTTC
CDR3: CASSLLPTGSPYNEQFF

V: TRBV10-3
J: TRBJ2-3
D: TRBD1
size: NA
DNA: TGTGCCATCAACCGGGACAGCGAGACAGATACGCAGTATTTT
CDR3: CAINRDSETDTQYF

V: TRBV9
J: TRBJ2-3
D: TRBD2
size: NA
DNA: TGTGCCAGCAGCGTAAAGGGAGGGGAACAAGATACGCAGTATTTT
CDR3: CASSVKGGEQDTQYF

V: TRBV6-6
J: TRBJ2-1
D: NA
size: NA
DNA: TGTGCCAGCAGTCAGGGGTTTGAGCAGTTCTTC
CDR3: CASSQGFEQFF

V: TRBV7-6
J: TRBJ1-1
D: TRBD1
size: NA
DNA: TGTGCCAGCAGCTTAGGGAGAACCGGACAGGGGAACACTGAAGCTTTCTTT
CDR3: CASSLGRTGQGNTEAFF

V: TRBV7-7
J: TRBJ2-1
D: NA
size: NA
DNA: TGTGCTAGCAGCTTAGGGCTAGACCCCATCAATGAGCAGTTCTTC
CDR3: CASSLGLDPINEQFF

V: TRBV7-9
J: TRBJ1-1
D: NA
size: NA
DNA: TGTGCCAGCAGCCCCCTAAGACAGTCGGCTGAAGCTTTCTTT
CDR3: CASSPLRQSAEAFF

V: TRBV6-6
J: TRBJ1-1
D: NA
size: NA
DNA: TGTGCCAGCAGCTCGCCCGTAAGGGGAGGTGGCACTGAAGCTTTCTTT
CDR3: CASSSPVRGGGTEAFF

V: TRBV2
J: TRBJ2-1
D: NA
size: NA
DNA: TGTGCCAGCAGTGAGGATAGCACTGCCTACAATGAGCAGTTCTTC
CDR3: CASSEDSTAYNEQFF

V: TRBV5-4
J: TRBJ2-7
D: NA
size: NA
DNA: TGTGCCAGCAGCTTGTGGGAGGGGGGGGCTACCTACGAGCAGTACTTC
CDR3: CASSLWEGGATYEQYF

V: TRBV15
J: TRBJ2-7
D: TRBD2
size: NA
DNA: TGTGCCACCAGCAGAGACCTAGCGGGAGATGGATACGAGCAGTACTTC
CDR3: CATSRDLAGDGYEQYF

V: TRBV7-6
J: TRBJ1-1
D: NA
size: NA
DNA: TGTGCCAGCAGCTTAGTCGGAGAGAACACTGAAGCTTTCTTT
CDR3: CASSLVGENTEAFF

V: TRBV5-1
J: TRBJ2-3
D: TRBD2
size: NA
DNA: TGCGCCAGCAGCTTGGCTAGCGGGAGCACAGATACGCAGTATTTT
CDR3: CASSLASGSTDTQYF

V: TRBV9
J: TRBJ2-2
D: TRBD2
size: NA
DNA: TGTGCCAGCAGCGTTGGAATAGCGGGAGGCACCGGGGAGCTGTTTTTT
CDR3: CASSVGIAGGTGELFF

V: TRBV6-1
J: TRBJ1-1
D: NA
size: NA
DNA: TGTGCCAGCAAGGACATGAACACTGAAGCTTTCTTT
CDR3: CASKDMNTEAFF

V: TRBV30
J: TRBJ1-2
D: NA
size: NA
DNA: TGTGCCTGGATCCGGGGTGGCTATGGCTACACCTTC
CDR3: CAWIRGGYGYTF

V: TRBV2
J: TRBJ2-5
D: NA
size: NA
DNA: TGTGCCAGCAGTGGTCTGAAATCCGGGACCCAGTACTTC
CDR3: CASSGLKSGTQYF

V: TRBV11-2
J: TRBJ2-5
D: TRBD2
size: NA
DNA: TGTGCCAGCAGCCTTGGGGCGGGAGGGACGACAGAGACCCAGTACTTC
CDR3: CASSLGAGGTTETQYF

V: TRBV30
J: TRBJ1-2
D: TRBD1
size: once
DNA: TGTGCCTGTCGCAGGGGGGATTACGGCACCTTC
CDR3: CACRRGDYGTF

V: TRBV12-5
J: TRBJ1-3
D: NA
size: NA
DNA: TGTGCTAGTGGTTTGGTAGGAGGTATCTCTGGAAACACCATATATTTT
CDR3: CASGLVGGISGNTIYF

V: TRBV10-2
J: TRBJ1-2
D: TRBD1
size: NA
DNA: TGCGCCAGCAGTGAGTCGCGGACAGGGAGGAATGGCTACACCTTC
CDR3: CASSESRTGRNGYTF

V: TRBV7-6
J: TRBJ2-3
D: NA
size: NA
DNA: TGTGCCAGCAGCTCCTCACTAGCAGATACGCAGTATTTT
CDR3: CASSSSLADTQYF

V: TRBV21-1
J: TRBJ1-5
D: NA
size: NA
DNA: TGTGCCAGCAGCAAATTTGGGCTCCTTAGCAATCAGCCCCAGCATTTT
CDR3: CASSKFGLLSNQPQHF

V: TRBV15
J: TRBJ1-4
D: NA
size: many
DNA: TGTGCCACCAGCAGAGGGACAGCAAATGAAAAACTGTTTTTT
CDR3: CATSRGTANEKLFF

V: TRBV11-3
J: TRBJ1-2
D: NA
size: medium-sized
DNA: TGTGCCAGCAGCTTAGTTCCAGTCACGGGGGGCTACACCTTC
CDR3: CASSLVPVTGGYTF

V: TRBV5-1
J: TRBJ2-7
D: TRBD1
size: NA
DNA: TGCGCCAGCAGCTTGGTGGGGGGACAGGGCGGCTACGAGCAGTACTTC
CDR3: CASSLVGGQGGYEQYF

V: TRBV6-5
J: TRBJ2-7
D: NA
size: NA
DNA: TGTGCCAGCAGTTACGACAGAGGGGGATCCTACGAGCAGTACTTC
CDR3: CASSYDRGGSYEQYF

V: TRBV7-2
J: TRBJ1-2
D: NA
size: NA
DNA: TGTGCCAGCAGCTTAGCGATAAACAGTCCTTATGGCTACACCTTC
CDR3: CASSLAINSPYGYTF

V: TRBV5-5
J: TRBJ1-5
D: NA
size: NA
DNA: TGTGCCAGCAGGCTGGAGGGGAGCAATCAGCCCCAGCATTTT
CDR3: CASRLEGSNQPQHF

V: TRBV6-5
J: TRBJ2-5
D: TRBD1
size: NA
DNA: TGTGCCAGCAAGCTAGACAGGGGGAGTTTCGAGACCCAGTACTTC
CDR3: CASKLDRGSFETQYF

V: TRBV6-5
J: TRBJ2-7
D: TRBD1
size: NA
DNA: TGTGCCAGCAGCCCGGGACAGGGTGCCTACGAGCAGTACTTC
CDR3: CASSPGQGAYEQYF

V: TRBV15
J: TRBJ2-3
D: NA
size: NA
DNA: TGTGCCACACAGGGTATGAACACAGATACGCAGTATTTT
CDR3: CATQGMNTDTQYF

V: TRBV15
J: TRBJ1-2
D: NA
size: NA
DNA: TGTGCCACCAGCAGAGGTGCCGGCTATGGCTACACCTTC
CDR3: CATSRGAGYGYTF

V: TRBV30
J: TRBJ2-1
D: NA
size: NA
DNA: TGTGCCTGGAGTCTGGCTAGGTACAATGAGCAGTTCTTC
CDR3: CAWSLARYNEQFF

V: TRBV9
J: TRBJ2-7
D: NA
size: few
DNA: TGTGCCAGCAGCGTAGGGGTTGCGGGGCCCCTCTACGAGCAGTACTTC
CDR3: CASSVGVAGPLYEQYF

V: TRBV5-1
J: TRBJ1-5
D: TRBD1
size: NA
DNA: TGCGCCAGCAGCTTGACCACAGGGGTCAACCAGCCCCAGCATTTT
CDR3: CASSLTTGVNQPQHF

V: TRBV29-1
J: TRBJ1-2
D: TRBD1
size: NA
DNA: TGCAGCGTTGACACAGGGGTCAACTATGGCTACACCTTC
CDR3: CSVDTGVNYGYTF